Below are 18 T cell receptor beta chains sequenced from a single sample in a study of blood T cells in healthy people across ages. Through a sample-barcoded 5' primer and a J-beta primer mix, a second PCR was run for roughly 7 to 11 cycles. One entry per CDR3 protein, called by TCRdb with MiXCR from the 5' RACE reads. The sample lists hundreds of thousands of distinct CDR3 sequences, around three fifths occurring once. Specimen: blood. These receptors were obtained from a man aged 55 to 70 in good health.

Of note for this clonotype: The junction differs from germline at one of its ends, possibly a read error. This chain uses TRBV15 with TRBJ2-5; a possible D gene is TRBD2 (5 bases). The CDR3 has 14 residues. Per germline, CDR1 LNHNV and CDR2 YYDKDF (reference sequence). The CDR3 here is CATSSRGSQETRYF. In DNA, the CDR3 is TGTGCCACCAGCAGCCGGGGTAGCCAAGAGACCCGGTACTTC. Variable domain in full (rest from reference TRBV15 and TRBJ2-5): DAMVIQNPRYQVTQFGKPVTLSCSQTLNHNVMYWYQQKSSQAPKLLFHYYDKDFNNEADTPDNFQSRRPNTSFCFLDIRSPGLGDTAMYLCATSSRGSQETRYFGPGTRLLVL.

CDR3 nucleotides: TGTGCCAGCAGTGGAATCCCGGGGAACGAGCAGTACTTC. As protein: CASSGIPGNEQYF. The gene calls are TRBV6-6 and TRBJ2-4; the D gene is possibly TRBD2 (5 bases). The DNA matches TRBJ2-7 better at its end, which makes the J call doubtful. CDR1 is MNHNY and CDR2 is SVGAGI in the germline V gene (reference sequence). CDR3 length: 13 residues.

This clonotype is a singleton in its sample. The rearrangement links TRBV4-1 to TRBJ2-1; 12 nucleotides line up with TRBD2. The CDR3 is made up of 17 amino acids. V trimming: 2 bases; J trimming: 0 bases; junction bases outside the gene matches: 2. Germline CDR1 MGHRA, CDR2 YSYEKL. The CDR3 DNA reads TGCGCCAGCAGCCAATCTAGCGGGGGGGCCTCCTACAATGAGCAGTTCTTC. Its protein product is CASSQSSGGASYNEQFF.

The genes are TRBV20-1 and TRBJ2-5; D unresolved. Deletions cut 3 bases from V and 2 bases from J, with 10 bases between. Per germline, CDR1 DFQATT and CDR2 SNEGSKA (reference sequence). The CDR3 extends over 13 amino acids. The DNA for the CDR3 is TGCAGTGCTAGGGAGCCAATACAAGAGACCCAGTACTTC. This gives the protein CSAREPIQETQYF.

In its sample, this clonotype was seen many times. This rearrangement joins TRBV6-1 to TRBJ2-6; D possibly matches TRBD1 or TRBD2 (5 bases each). Trimming took 5 bases from V and 1 from J, leaving 15 bases between them. This CDR3 is built from 17 residues. Germline-derived CDR1 and CDR2 are MNHNS and SASEGT. The CDR3 spells CASSPQGRGSGANVLTF. The CDR3 region has the DNA TGTGCCAGCAGTCCTCAGGGACGGGGTTCTGGGGCCAACGTCCTGACTTTC.

V and J are TRBV20-1 and TRBJ2-1; the D gene is possibly TRBD1 (5 bases). Germline V CDR1 and CDR2: DFQATT, SNEGSKA (reference sequence). Trimming stripped 7 bases from V and 9 bases from J, with 16 bases between. The CDR3 extends over 12 amino acids. This CDR3 reads CSGNSGYGEQFF. The CDR3, as DNA: TGCAGTGGCAACTCAGGGTACGGTGAGCAGTTCTTC.

This clonotype was seen a few times. The rearrangement uses TRBV7-9 and TRBJ2-5, with a weak D call TRBD1 (5 bases). The end of the DNA aligns better with TRBJ2-7, so the J call may be wrong. CDR1 and CDR2 from the germline V gene are SEHNR and FQNEAQ (reference sequence). The CDR3 sequence is 12 residues long. The CDR3 loop reads CASSQDRLEQYF. CDR3 DNA: TGTGCCAGCAGCCAAGACAGACTCGAGCAGTACTTC.

The chain is built from TRBV11-2 and TRBJ2-3; TRBD1 agrees at 7 bases. CDR3 length: 15 amino acids. The V gene's germline CDR1 is SGHAT and CDR2 FQNNGV. Trimming at V came to 1 base and at J to 2 bases, leaving 3 bases not matched to a gene. CDR3 region: CASSLGTGATDTQYF. CDR3 DNA sequence: TGTGCCAGCAGCTTAGGCACAGGGGCCACAGATACGCAGTATTTT.

Only a few counts were recorded for this clonotype. This chain's CDR3 is CASSFLIDSSYNEQFF. The CDR3 DNA reads TGTGCCAGCAGCTTCCTAATTGACAGCTCCTACAATGAGCAGTTCTTC. The chain is built from TRBV11-2 and TRBJ2-1; D may be TRBD1 (5 bases). Germline loops: CDR1 SGHAT, CDR2 FQNNGV. Trimming removed 3 bases from V and 0 bases from J, with 12 bases in between. The CDR3 contains 16 residues.

This chain uses TRBV7-2 with TRBJ1-1; no clear D gene. V was trimmed by 1 base and J by 4 bases, leaving 7 bases between them. The germline V gene encodes CDR1 SGHTA and CDR2 FQGNSA. The length of the CDR3 is 13 residues. The CDR3, as DNA: TGTGCCAGCAGCTTAGGGGTTCGCACTGAAGCTTTCTTT. It is translated as CASSLGVRTEAFF.

This chain uses TRBV13 with TRBJ1-2; D is unresolved. This CDR3 spans 15 amino acids. Trimming cost V 5 bases and J 4 bases, with 17 bases left between them. Per the germline V gene, CDR1 is PRHDT and CDR2 is FYEKMQ (reference sequence). The CDR3 nucleotides are TGTGCCAGCAGCCAAGGAACAGCTAATACCTATGGCTACACCTTC. It encodes CASSQGTANTYGYTF.

The chain is built from TRBV5-1 and TRBJ2-1; D is undetermined. Looked up from germline, CDR1 is SGHRS and CDR2 is YFSETQ. The CDR3 covers 18 residues. Trimming shortened V by 0 bases and J by 0 bases, and 16 bases separated the two germline ends. Written as DNA, the CDR3 is TGCGCCAGCAGCTTGGGGACCTACGTTAGGAGCTCCTACAATGAGCAGTTCTTC. Protein sequence: CASSLGTYVRSSYNEQFF.

J is TRBJ2-1 and V is TRBV6-1, with unresolved D. The CDR3 loop spans 11 amino acids. V was cut by 6 bases and J by 15 bases, with 15 bases left in between. Germline assignment: CDR1 MNHNS and CDR2 SASEGT. In nucleotides, the CDR3 is TGTGCCAGCAGCGCCGACCAGAACGGGTTCTTC. Translation: CASSADQNGFF.

The chain uses TRBV5-1 and TRBJ2-3, with 10 bases identical to TRBD2. Trimming took 4 bases from V and 4 from J; bases not matched to a gene: 3. The CDR3 has 14 amino acids. Germline V gene lookup returns CDR1 SGHRS and CDR2 YFSETQ. CDR3 region: CASSGTSVADTQYF. CDR3 in DNA: TGCGCCAGCAGCGGGACTAGCGTCGCAGATACGCAGTATTTT.

The chain carries TRBV20-1 and TRBJ2-1; D perhaps matches TRBD1 (7 bases). Germline assignment: CDR1 DFQATT and CDR2 SNEGSKA (reference sequence). The CDR3 consists of 14 residues. Trimming took 5 bases from V and 8 from J, leaving 19 bases between them. CDR3 amino acids: CSAPGGPQGDEQFF. CDR3 DNA: TGCAGTGCTCCCGGGGGTCCCCAGGGGGATGAGCAGTTCTTC.

The V and J genes are TRBV28 and TRBJ2-2; D might be TRBD1 or TRBD2, each matching 5 bases. With 5 bases removed from V and 0 bases from J, the gap between germline ends came to 13 bases. This CDR3 region has 16 residues. The germline CDR1 and CDR2 sequences are MDHEN and SYDVKM. CDR3 protein: CASSPSVGANTGELFF. The CDR3 DNA reads TGTGCCAGCAGTCCCTCCGTGGGGGCGAACACCGGGGAGCTGTTTTTT.

V and J are TRBV14 and TRBJ2-3; D perhaps matches TRBD1 (5 bases). V gave up 0 bases and J gave up 8 bases, with 12 bases separating them. Germline loops: CDR1 SGHDN, CDR2 FVKESK. The CDR3 totals 14 residues. The CDR3 here is CASSQEGAGSTQYF. CDR3 bases: TGTGCCAGCAGCCAAGAGGGTGCAGGGTCTACGCAGTATTTT. Together with reference TRBV14 and TRBJ2-3, the CDR3 gives the full variable domain: EAGVTQFPSHSVIEKGQTVTLRCDPISGHDNLYWYRRVMGKEIKFLLHFVKESKQDESGMPNNRFLAERTGGTYSTLKVQPAELEDSGVYFCASSQEGAGSTQYFGPGTRLTVL.

The chain recombines TRBV5-1 with TRBJ1-2; D perhaps matches TRBD1 (5 bases). V was pared by 4 bases and J by 7 bases, with 20 bases between. CDR1 is SGHRS, CDR2 YFSETQ, per germline. This CDR3 is built from 15 residues. The CDR3 protein is CASSPRGVAVGGYTF. DNA for the CDR3: TGCGCCAGCAGCCCACGGGGGGTCGCAGTCGGTGGCTACACCTTC.